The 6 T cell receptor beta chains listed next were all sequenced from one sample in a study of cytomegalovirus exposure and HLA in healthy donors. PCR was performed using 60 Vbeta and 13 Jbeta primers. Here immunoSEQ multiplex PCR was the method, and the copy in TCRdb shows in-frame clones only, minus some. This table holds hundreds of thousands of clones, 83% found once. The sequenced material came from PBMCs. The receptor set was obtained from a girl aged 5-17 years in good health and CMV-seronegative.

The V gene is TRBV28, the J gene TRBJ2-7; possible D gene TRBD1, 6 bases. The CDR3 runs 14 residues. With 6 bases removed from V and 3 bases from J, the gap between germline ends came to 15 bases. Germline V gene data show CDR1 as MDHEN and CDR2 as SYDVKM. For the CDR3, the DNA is TGTGCCAGCAGCCCGGGACAAGTAATCTACGAGCAGTACTTC. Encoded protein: CASSPGQVIYEQYF.

The CDR3 sequence: CASSRPRYRDSYEQYF. The CDR3 DNA reads as TGCGCCAGCAGCCGACCCCGATACAGGGACTCCTACGAGCAGTACTTC. This chain uses TRBV5-1 with TRBJ2-7, with D tentatively TRBD1 (6 bases). Germline lookup yields CDR1 SGHRS and CDR2 YFSETQ. The CDR3 contains 16 residues. Trimming shortened V by 4 bases and J by 0 bases, and 17 bases separated the two germline ends.

The CDR3 is CASSSRLNEQFF. Here the CDR3 DNA reads TGTGCCAGCAGCTCCAGGCTAAATGAGCAGTTCTTC. The chain links TRBV7-3 to TRBJ2-1; no clear D gene. CDR3 size: 12 residues. Germline-derived CDR1 and CDR2 are SGHTA and FQGTGA. The V end lost 4 bases, the J end lost 7 bases, and 8 bases lay between the germline ends.

In DNA form, the CDR3 reads TGTGCCAGCAGTTTTGGGGGACTCCTCTACGAGCAGTACTTC. It yields the protein CASSFGGLLYEQYF. V and J are TRBV28 and TRBJ2-7; tentative D call: TRBD2 (6 bases). The germline V and J ends were trimmed by 3 bases and 3 bases, with 12 bases remaining between them. The CDR3 runs 14 residues. Germline CDR1 MDHEN, CDR2 SYDVKM.

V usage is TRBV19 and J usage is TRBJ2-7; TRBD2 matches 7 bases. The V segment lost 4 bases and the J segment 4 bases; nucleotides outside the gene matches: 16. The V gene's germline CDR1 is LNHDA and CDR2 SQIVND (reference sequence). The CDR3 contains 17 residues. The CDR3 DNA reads TGTGCCAGTAGTAGGGGTGGCAGCCGACTAGCAGAATACGAGCAGTACTTC. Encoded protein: CASSRGGSRLAEYEQYF.

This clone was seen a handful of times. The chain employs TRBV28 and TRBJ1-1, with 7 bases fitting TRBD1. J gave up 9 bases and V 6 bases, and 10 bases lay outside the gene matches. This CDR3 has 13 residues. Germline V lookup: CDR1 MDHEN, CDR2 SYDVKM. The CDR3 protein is CASRTGSRPKAFF. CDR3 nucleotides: TGTGCCAGCAGGACAGGGAGTAGGCCAAAAGCTTTCTTT.